The 15 T cell receptor beta chains below come from one sample, sequenced in a study of blood T cell repertoires in COVID-19. Sequencing was performed with immunoSEQ multiplex PCR; in TCRdb, only in-frame clones are kept and a portion is missing. The table lists about 310,000 clones, approximately 90% of them singletons, with around a tenth in the top ten. Sequenced input: PBMCs or T cells enriched from blood (not recorded which). These receptors were taken from a woman aged 40 to 50 who had recovered from COVID-19.

The rearrangement uses TRBV7-6 and TRBJ2-1, with D possibly being TRBD2 (5 bases). Germline CDR1 and CDR2: SGHVS and FNYEAQ. This CDR3 region has 14 residues. V was cut by 1 base and J by 8 bases, with 12 bases left in between. The CDR3 sequence: CASSLEAARDEQFF. The CDR3 DNA reads as TGTGCCAGCAGCTTAGAAGCGGCAAGGGATGAGCAGTTCTTC.

J is TRBJ2-2 and V is TRBV5-1, with D maybe TRBD2 (6 bases). CDR1 and CDR2 from the germline V gene are SGHRS and YFSETQ. V gave up 4 bases and J gave up 4 bases, with 17 bases separating them. The CDR3 loop spans 16 amino acids. The DNA for the CDR3 is TGCGCCAGCAGCATCGTGGCGGGGAGGACCACCGGGGAGCTGTTTTTT. Its translation is CASSIVAGRTTGELFF. Full variable domain (remainder filled in from reference TRBV5-1 and TRBJ2-2): KAGVTQTPRYLIKTRGQQVTLSCSPISGHRSVSWYQQTPGQGLQFLFEYFSETQRNKGNFPGRFSGRQFSNSRSEMNVSTLELGDSALYLCASSIVAGRTTGELFFGEGSRLTVL.

J is TRBJ1-6 and V is TRBV11-2; TRBD1 aligns across 8 bases. The germline CDR1 and CDR2 sequences are SGHAT and FQNNGV. The V segment lost 6 bases and the J segment 12 bases; nucleotides outside the gene matches: 16. The CDR3 covers 16 residues. The CDR3 is CASRAPRTGRFGPLHF. In DNA form, the CDR3 reads TGTGCCAGCAGAGCCCCCCGGACAGGGAGATTTGGACCCCTCCACTTT.

The rearrangement joins TRBV9 to TRBJ1-2; the D is unclear. CDR1 and CDR2 from the germline V gene are SGDLS and YYNGEE. V lost 3 bases and J 2 bases, leaving 8 bases between the germline ends. The CDR3 contains 13 residues. CDR3 in amino acids: CASSESQNYGYTF. The DNA of the CDR3 is TGTGCCAGCAGCGAATCCCAGAACTATGGCTACACCTTC.

The chain joins TRBV30 to TRBJ2-3; D is uncertain. The CDR3 consists of 12 residues. V was pared by 0 bases and J by 4 bases, with 5 bases between. The germline V gene has CDR1 GTSNPN and CDR2 SVGIG (reference sequence). The CDR3 nucleotides are TGTGCCTGGAGTGTACGGGCAGATACGCAGTATTTT. This codes for CAWSVRADTQYF.

The sample holds one count of this clone. The chain carries TRBV28 and TRBJ1-2; the D gene is possibly TRBD1 (5 bases). The CDR3 runs 14 residues. Germline V CDR1 and CDR2: MDHEN, SYDVKM. Trimming stripped 0 bases from V and 2 bases from J, with 7 bases between. Here the CDR3 reads CASSLWTENYGYTF. The DNA for the CDR3 is TGTGCCAGCAGTTTATGGACAGAAAACTATGGCTACACCTTC.

With regard to this clone: The same CDR3 can be traced to other DNA sequences in this sample. The chain joins TRBV9 to TRBJ2-2; 7 bases match TRBD1. J lost 6 bases, V lost 4 bases, and 3 bases had no gene match. CDR3 length: 13 residues. In germline, CDR1 is SGDLS, CDR2 YYNGEE. The CDR3 DNA reads as TGTGCCAGCAGCCCAGGGGGAGCCGGGGAGCTGTTTTTT. Its protein is CASSPGGAGELFF.

This chain connects TRBV3-1 (or the pseudogene TRBV3-2) to TRBJ1-2; D unclear. The V gene lost 8 bases and the J gene lost 4 bases, with 14 bases spanning the gap. Germline V CDR1 and CDR2: LGHDT, YNNKEL (reference sequence). This CDR3 region has 13 residues. CDR3 in amino acids: CASAQAAIYGYTF. DNA of the CDR3: TGTGCCAGCGCACAAGCAGCGATCTATGGCTACACCTTC.

The chain employs TRBV7-2 and TRBJ2-1; 10 positions agree with TRBD2. The CDR3 is 18 residues long. The V and J ends lost 5 bases and 0 bases, in that order; junction bases with no gene match: 10. From germline, CDR1 is SGHTA and CDR2 FQGNSA. The CDR3 loop reads CASSLSSGGLSSYNEQFF. CDR3 DNA: TGTGCCAGCAGCCTAAGTAGCGGGGGGTTGAGCTCCTACAATGAGCAGTTCTTC.

This rearrangement joins TRBV18 to TRBJ2-3; 7 bases match TRBD2. The V segment lost 1 base and the J segment 5 bases; nucleotides outside the gene matches: 6. The CDR3 extends over 15 amino acids. Germline V lookup: CDR1 KGHSH, CDR2 LQKENI. This CDR3 is CASSPLVASGDTQYF. In DNA form, the CDR3 reads TGTGCCAGCTCACCACTCGTCGCTAGCGGAGATACGCAGTATTTT.

The sample holds a few counts of this clone. This chain connects TRBV5-6 to TRBJ1-6, with a possible D match to TRBD1 (5 bases). CDR1 is SGHDT and CDR2 is YYEEEE in the germline V gene. The CDR3 runs to 16 residues. V lost 3 bases to trimming and J lost 8 bases, with 18 bases between them. The chain's CDR3 is CASSSRGGTVDSPLHF. In DNA form, the CDR3 reads TGTGCCAGCAGCTCTCGTGGCGGGACGGTTGATTCACCCCTCCACTTT.

The chain uses TRBV5-6 and TRBJ2-7; 7 bases are shared with TRBD1. This CDR3 contains 14 residues. Germline-derived CDR1 and CDR2 are SGHDT and YYEEEE. The trim removed 4 bases at V and 0 bases at J, leaving 4 bases unmatched. In DNA, the CDR3 is TGTGCCAGCAGCCCGGGACAGCCCTCCTACGAGCAGTACTTC. As protein: CASSPGQPSYEQYF.

This chain's CDR3 is CSVGDRDEKLFF. CDR3 DNA sequence: TGCAGCGTTGGGGACAGGGACGAAAAACTGTTTTTT. V is TRBV29-1 and J is TRBJ1-4; TRBD1 aligns across 9 bases. From germline, CDR1 is SQVTM and CDR2 ANQGSEA. The V and J ends lost 4 bases and 8 bases, in that order; junction bases with no gene match: 2. This CDR3 is built from 12 residues. Supplemented by reference TRBV29-1 and TRBJ1-4, the full variable domain reads SAVISQKPSRDICQRGTSLTIQCQVDSQVTMMFWYRQQPGQSLTLIATANQGSEATYESGFVIDKFPISRPNLTFSTLTVSNMSPEDSSIYLCSVGDRDEKLFFGSGTQLSVL.

The chain joins TRBV5-6 to TRBJ2-3; 14 bases map to TRBD2. Germline loops: CDR1 SGHDT, CDR2 YYEEEE. CDR3 length: 14 amino acids. The trim removed 8 bases at V and 4 bases at J, leaving 3 bases unmatched. CDR3 coding DNA: TGTGCCAGTGGGACTAGCGGGAGTGCAGATACGCAGTATTTT. Protein product: CASGTSGSADTQYF.

The genes are TRBV10-3 and TRBJ2-3, with D perhaps TRBD2 (5 bases). The CDR3 loop spans 13 amino acids. V lost 7 bases to trimming and J lost 4 bases, with 12 bases between them. Germline loops: CDR1 ENHRY, CDR2 SYGVKD. In DNA, the CDR3 is TGTGCCATCAACGCGGCGAGGGCAGATACGCAGTATTTT. Amino acids: CAINAARADTQYF.